This record looks at one T cell receptor (beta chain) sequence and its context. In this sample, this clonotype turned up many times. The specificity of this receptor is unknown. The sample holds no much larger clone one base away, and base qualities are not on file. The time point label here, explained by the study, means: newly diagnosed GD, antithyroid drugs for less than 3 months. For both TCR sequencing and RNA sequencing, RNA was extracted from PBMCs in TRIzol. Graves' disease was diagnosed according to American Thyroid Association guidelines. Recruitment of patients was carried out at an endocrinology department in Xi'an, China. Each patient gave 8.5 to 9.5 milliliters of peripheral blood, collected in an EDTA anticoagulant tube. Ficoll Paque Plus density gradient separation was used to isolate PBMCs, and no additional T cell sorting was done. An Agilent 2100 Bioanalyzer and agarose gel were used to assess RNA quality, and a NanoDrop 2000 was used to measure RNA concentration.

This entry is derived from a study of regulatory T cells in long-lasting Graves disease (dated by TCRdb to about 2021). Regarding the complete study: Antithyroid drugs had been taken for less than 3 months by newly diagnosed Graves' disease patients. This study used TCR sequencing and RNA sequencing of peripheral blood to compare persistent Graves' disease patients against newly diagnosed Graves' disease patients. A total of around 35 samples underwent TCR sequencing, from some 13 patients with persistent Graves' disease and 20 or so patients with newly diagnosed Graves' disease. The study was conducted in China and was registered as a clinical trial. The paper as a whole reports these results and caveats: Patients with persistent disease shared more public clonotypes (over 2,500) than newly diagnosed patients did (around 1,000). The authors noted that the small sample size was a limitation that may lower accuracy. Sequencing and analysis were limited to the TCR beta chain. The study examined only peripheral blood because the primary lesion, thyroid tissue, could not be accessed. Preferential use of TRBV28, TRBJ1-2 and TRBJ2-5 was observed in persistent disease, whereas TRBV20-1 and TRBJ2-1 were favored in newly diagnosed disease. Lower TCR Shannon entropy and fewer highly expanded clones were observed in persistent Graves' disease patients than in newly diagnosed patients, which suggested clonal expansion.

Libraries were constructed by multiplex PCR. Sequencing was performed on an Illumina HiSeq 4000. To build TCR beta libraries, CDR3 regions were amplified by Arm-PCR using iRepertoire HTBI primers. PCR products were gel purified before sequencing. The original methods were these. Gene usage analysis of CDR3 amino acid clonotypes relied on the roughly 60 TRBV and 14 TRBJ segments identified across samples. COPE and FqMerger were used to merge the filtered high-quality paired reads into contigs. BLAST was used to align contigs to IMGT TRBV, TRBD and TRBJ reference genes, with CDR3 defined following IMGT. Any clonotype with a frequency above 0.1% was counted as a highly expanded clone. Shannon entropy was used to measure repertoire diversity, and the Gini coefficient was used to measure V-J evenness. Clonotypes shared by more than one individual were considered public. TCRdb reprocessing: public reads trimmed at Q25 with fastp, clones called with MiXCR, in-frame beta chains kept. Identical CDR3 protein sequences are pooled into one entry, listed with their most common genes and DNA. Here the V and J calls rest on TCRdb's processing, not on the authors' analysis. Counted in this sample were roughly 500,000 distinct CDR3 sequences; around 15% of them appeared once. Roughly a sixth of the sample lies in the top ten.

There are 15 amino acids in the CDR3, from cysteine to phenylalanine inclusive. Here the CDR3 DNA is all that survives: 45 bases in frame from base 1. Taken from the germline V gene (reference sequence), the CDR1 and CDR2 loops are DFQATT and SNEGSKA. The germline V and J ends show losses of 1 base and 0 bases respectively, and no gene match explains 5 bases of the junction. The same data also contributed to another study, on T cells in Graves' hyperthyroidism and ophthalmopathy. That second report states: Stable Graves' hyperthyroidism was defined as the absence of progression to ophthalmopathy over 18 months of follow-up. Hyperthyroidism patients were aged 18 to 65 years and newly diagnosed, with disease duration of less than 2 months. Patients with uncontrolled infections, other autoimmune diseases, pregnancy or lactation were excluded. Clinical symptoms, serum thyroxine and TRAb, thyroid ultrasound, and orbital computed tomography formed the basis for the diagnoses. The TCR CDR3 was subjected to a first round of RT-PCR using the HTBI primer set and the Qiagen OneStep RT-PCR kit. Most expanded thyroid clonotypes (frequency above 0.001) were also detected in blood, a finding suggesting that blood repertoires may reflect thyroid immune responses. A 13 V-J signature model separated ophthalmopathy from stable hyperthyroidism, with approximately 87% sensitivity and roughly 82% specificity in cross-validation and 80%/75% in testing. In validation, progression to ophthalmopathy was predicted by the model with 70.59% sensitivity and 72.22% specificity, a median of 6.5 months before onset. To identify TCR V-J signatures that set the groups apart, the researchers used a discovery cohort of 100 patients, made up of about 44 with Graves' ophthalmopathy and 57 with stable Graves' hyperthyroidism. Prospective prediction of ophthalmopathy was tested in an independent validation cohort of fewer than 20 hyperthyroidism patients and some 17 patients who later progressed to ophthalmopathy. The approximately 90 discovery patients were randomly split 7:3 into training and test sets. In addition, the study compared T-cell repertoires in thyroid tissue and in blood from 6 or 7 Graves' hyperthyroidism patients. Once sampling was done, hyperthyroidism patients were given methimazole at a starting dose of 30 mg daily, whereas ophthalmopathy patients were given high-dose intravenous methylprednisolone. Libraries were constructed in a second round of multiplex PCR, after which size selection and purification were performed. The libraries were sequenced on an Illumina HiSeq2000 using paired-end 100 bp reads. SOAPnuke was used to process the raw data, removing reads that contained adapters or uncalled bases, had a mean Phred below 15, or lacked an exact match to the constant primer or identifier. COPE v1.2.5 was used to merge high-quality paired reads, and clonotypes were defined as unique nucleotide sequences. MiTCR v1.1 was used to align clonotypes to the IMGT TRBV, TRBD and TRBJ reference segments. Only V-J combinations with frequency above 0.0001, covering 99.2% of repertoires, were analysed. The TCS score was defined as the ratio of F50 (clonal expansion) to E x V (chaos), calculated using BLOSUM62-based TCRdist between CDR3 peptides within each V-J. Welch's t-statistics and random forest reduced roughly 500 V-J features to under 15, which were used in a naive Bayes classifier (R e1071). Sample size was not statistically predetermined, and investigators were not blinded to group allocation. The paper reports TCR Vbeta CDR3 sequencing of over 120 peripheral blood samples: 40 or so ophthalmopathy, under 85 hyperthyroidism and about 17 progressor patients.

The rearrangement joined TRBV20-1 to TRBJ2-5; the junction holds 7 bases that match TRBD1. The sample here was peripheral blood mononuclear cells (PBMCs), taken at new diagnosis, from a patient treated with antithyroid drugs. This receptor was obtained from a woman in her forties or fifties with Graves disease. Donor details come from another sample of the same person, matched by shared clones. The CDR3 region has the sequence CSARVMDRHQETQYF. The DNA reads as follows: TGCAGTGCTAGAGTTATGGACAGGCACCAAGAGACCCAGTACTTC.